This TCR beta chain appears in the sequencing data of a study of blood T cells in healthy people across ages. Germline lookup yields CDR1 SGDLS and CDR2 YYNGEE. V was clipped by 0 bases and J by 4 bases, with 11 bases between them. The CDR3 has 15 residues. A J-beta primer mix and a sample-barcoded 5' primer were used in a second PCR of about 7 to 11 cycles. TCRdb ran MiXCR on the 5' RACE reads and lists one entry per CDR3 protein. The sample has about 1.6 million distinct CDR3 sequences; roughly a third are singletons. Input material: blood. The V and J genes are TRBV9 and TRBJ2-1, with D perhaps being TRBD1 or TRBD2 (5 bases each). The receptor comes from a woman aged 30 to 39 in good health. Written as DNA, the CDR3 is TGTGCCAGCAGCGTAGGACTATGGGGGTACAATGAGCAGTTCTTC. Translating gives CASSVGLWGYNEQFF.